This TCR beta chain stems from a study of early T cells in non-severe SARS-CoV-2 infection (dated by TCRdb to the early 2020s). Regarding the study in general: Because TCR sequencing was done on bulk RNA from unsorted whole blood, the alpha and beta chains could not be paired. Findings and caveats that apply to the study as a whole: Matching against VDJdb was skewed toward anti-spike CD8 responses, likely underestimated virus-specific expansions, and missed private and CD4 specificities.

Library preparation employed 5' RACE. This sample was sequenced with a NextSeq 500. The TCR library protocol attached unique molecular identifiers to individual cDNA molecules to correct for sequencing error and PCR bias. Both TCR alpha and beta chains were sequenced, and tight co-correlation was observed between alpha and beta sequence abundances in each sample. Per the authors' processing: Decombinator V4 was used to annotate the V gene, J gene and CDR3 of the TCR sequences. TCRs were defined as expanded if a significant change between any two time points was detected under a Poisson model with p below 0.0001. TCR abundances were normalised to the total number of TCRs sequenced per sample and expressed as counts per million. MAIT TCRs were defined by TRAV1-2 paired with TRAJ12, TRAJ20 or TRAJ33, and iNKT TCRs by TRAV10 paired with TRAJ18. VDJdb, accessed on 1 November 2021, was searched for TCRs annotated for CMV, EBV and SARS-CoV-2, and TCRs annotated for more than one antigen were excluded. TCRdb ran its own pipeline on the public reads, namely fastp trimming at Q25 and MiXCR clone calling, and kept in-frame beta chains. Entries that share a CDR3 protein sequence are merged under the most common genes and DNA. The V and J calls and clone size are TCRdb's, not the authors'. This sample comprises fewer than 85,000 distinct CDR3 sequences, 9% to 15% of them detected only once. The biggest ten clones account for 3.5% to 5.5% of the sample.

The germline V gene provides CDR1 LGHNA and CDR2 YNFKEQ. V is trimmed back by 1 base and J by 4 bases, and the junction contains 5 bases that no gene match accounts for. The CDR3 has 16 amino acids, counting the end cysteine and phenylalanine. The read is trimmed to its CDR3 DNA, 48 bases read in frame from base 1. A case-control design nested within a healthcare worker cohort in London, UK, was used, with weekly nasopharyngeal swab PCR tests and blood sampling performed. Healthcare workers were recruited during the week of the UK lockdown, between 23 and 31 March 2020, and followed weekly for up to about 16 weeks. This clonotype appeared many times. The antigen it binds to is not known. No base-level quality is on record; no much larger clone is a single base apart.

Sequencing was performed on whole blood. The TCR originated in an adult who was a healthcare worker with PCR-confirmed SARS-CoV-2 infection or an uninfected control (not recorded which). This chain joins TRBV4-2 to TRBJ1-4, and 8 bases in between align with TRBD1. DNA sequence: TGTGCCAGCAGCCAAGTATCAGGACAGGGTAATGAAAAACTGTTTTTT. Translated, this gives CASSQVSGQGNEKLFF.